A selection of T cell receptor beta chains follows, all from one sample in a study of blood T cell repertoires in COVID-19. This table comes from immunoSEQ multiplex PCR, and its TCRdb copy is limited to in-frame clones, with some not included. The sample has 180,000 or so clones; about 90% are singletons. Material for sequencing was PBMCs or T cells enriched from blood (not recorded which). The receptors come from a human donor with acute COVID-19. The donor label of this sample is uncertain. Each CDR3 is given with its conserved first and last residue. Each record gives: D gene, CDR3 length, V gene, J gene, clone size, CDR3 DNA, CDR3 protein. A D gene is named only where the DNA matches it firmly. Size values are once, few and many counts, or a class for expanded clones, and some rows have none.

d_call: TRBD1
cdr3_length: 13
v_call: TRBV2
j_call: TRBJ2-7
clone_size: NA
cdr3_nt: TGTGCCAGCAGTGGGACAGGAGCCTACGAGCAGTACTTC
cdr3_aa: CASSGTGAYEQYF

d_call: NA
cdr3_length: 15
v_call: TRBV1
j_call: TRBJ1-5
clone_size: NA
cdr3_nt: TGCACCAGCAGCCGGACAGAGTATAGCAATCAGCCCCAGCATTTT
cdr3_aa: CTSSRTEYSNQPQHF

d_call: TRBD2
cdr3_length: 15
v_call: TRBV30
j_call: TRBJ2-1
clone_size: NA
cdr3_nt: TGTGCCTGGAGTATCGGGACTAGCGGGGGGGATGAGCAGTTCTTC
cdr3_aa: CAWSIGTSGGDEQFF

d_call: TRBD1
cdr3_length: 15
v_call: TRBV7-9
j_call: TRBJ2-1
clone_size: NA
cdr3_nt: TGTGCCAGCAGCTTAGCGGGACAGTTTGGCGATGAGCAGTTCTTC
cdr3_aa: CASSLAGQFGDEQFF

d_call: NA
cdr3_length: 10
v_call: TRBV30
j_call: TRBJ1-2
clone_size: NA
cdr3_nt: TGTGCCTGGAGCGGGGGAGGCTACACCTTC
cdr3_aa: CAWSGGGYTF

d_call: TRBD1
cdr3_length: 14
v_call: TRBV25-1
j_call: TRBJ1-2
clone_size: NA
cdr3_nt: TGTGCCAGTGCCCCCGCAGGGGGAGGCTATGGCTACACCTTC
cdr3_aa: CASAPAGGGYGYTF

d_call: TRBD1
cdr3_length: 15
v_call: TRBV4-1
j_call: TRBJ2-1
clone_size: NA
cdr3_nt: TGCGCCAGCAGCCAAGTTACACAGGACAGGAATGAGCAGTTCTTC
cdr3_aa: CASSQVTQDRNEQFF

d_call: TRBD1
cdr3_length: 17
v_call: TRBV18
j_call: TRBJ2-1
clone_size: NA
cdr3_nt: TGTGCCAGCTCACCACTCTTTTTGACAGGGGGCCACAATGAGCAGTTCTTC
cdr3_aa: CASSPLFLTGGHNEQFF

d_call: TRBD1
cdr3_length: 13
v_call: TRBV5-8
j_call: TRBJ1-2
clone_size: NA
cdr3_nt: TGTGCCAGCGCCGGGACAGGGAACTATGGCTACACCTTC
cdr3_aa: CASAGTGNYGYTF

d_call: TRBD2
cdr3_length: 14
v_call: TRBV29-1
j_call: TRBJ2-7
clone_size: NA
cdr3_nt: TGCAGCGTTGCCCCTAGCGGGCCTTCCTACGAGCAGTACTTC
cdr3_aa: CSVAPSGPSYEQYF

d_call: TRBD1
cdr3_length: 16
v_call: TRBV4-1
j_call: TRBJ1-2
clone_size: NA
cdr3_nt: TGCGCCAGCAGCCAAACCGGGACAGGGGGCTACTATGGCTACACCTTC
cdr3_aa: CASSQTGTGGYYGYTF

d_call: TRBD1
cdr3_length: 17
v_call: TRBV19
j_call: TRBJ2-6
clone_size: NA
cdr3_nt: TGTGCCAGTAGTATAAGGGACAGATCGGAGGGGGCCAACGTCCTGACTTTC
cdr3_aa: CASSIRDRSEGANVLTF

d_call: NA
cdr3_length: 15
v_call: TRBV19
j_call: TRBJ1-1
clone_size: NA
cdr3_nt: TGTGCCAGTAGCACCCCGACACAGGGTACCACTGAAGCTTTCTTT
cdr3_aa: CASSTPTQGTTEAFF

d_call: TRBD1
cdr3_length: 16
v_call: TRBV4-1
j_call: TRBJ2-2
clone_size: NA
cdr3_nt: TGCGCCAGCAGCCACTCACAGGGGGCTATCACCGGGGAGCTGTTTTTT
cdr3_aa: CASSHSQGAITGELFF

d_call: TRBD1
cdr3_length: 15
v_call: TRBV19
j_call: TRBJ1-2
clone_size: NA
cdr3_nt: TGTGCCAGTACCCTTCCCGGGACAGTCAACTATGGCTACACCTTC
cdr3_aa: CASTLPGTVNYGYTF

d_call: NA
cdr3_length: 15
v_call: TRBV11-2
j_call: TRBJ2-7
clone_size: NA
cdr3_nt: TGTGCCAGCAGCTTGGCGGGCGAGCCCACCTACGAGCAGTACTTC
cdr3_aa: CASSLAGEPTYEQYF

d_call: TRBD2
cdr3_length: 16
v_call: TRBV6-1
j_call: TRBJ2-5
clone_size: NA
cdr3_nt: TGTGCCAGCAGTGGGGGGACTAGCGGGGCTGTAGAGACCCAGTACTTC
cdr3_aa: CASSGGTSGAVETQYF

d_call: NA
cdr3_length: 14
v_call: TRBV9
j_call: TRBJ2-3
clone_size: few
cdr3_nt: TGTGCCAGCAGCGTAGAACAGGTGGAGGATACGCAGTATTTT
cdr3_aa: CASSVEQVEDTQYF

d_call: NA
cdr3_length: 15
v_call: TRBV10-3
j_call: TRBJ2-2
clone_size: once
cdr3_nt: TGTGCCATCAGTGAAATGGGGAGACCCACCGGGGAGCTGTTTTTT
cdr3_aa: CAISEMGRPTGELFF

d_call: TRBD1
cdr3_length: 14
v_call: TRBV9
j_call: TRBJ2-5
clone_size: NA
cdr3_nt: TGTGCCAGCAGCTTCCAGGGGGTACAAGAGACCCAGTACTTC
cdr3_aa: CASSFQGVQETQYF

d_call: TRBD1
cdr3_length: 14
v_call: TRBV7-8
j_call: TRBJ1-1
clone_size: few
cdr3_nt: TGTGCCAGCAGCCCGAGAACAGGGGGCAGGGAAGCTTTCTTT
cdr3_aa: CASSPRTGGREAFF

d_call: NA
cdr3_length: 17
v_call: TRBV11-2
j_call: TRBJ1-3
clone_size: NA
cdr3_nt: TGTGCCAGCAGCTTAGGATCTTACGGGAGTGTGGAAAACACCATATATTTT
cdr3_aa: CASSLGSYGSVENTIYF

d_call: TRBD2
cdr3_length: 15
v_call: TRBV4-1
j_call: TRBJ2-1
clone_size: NA
cdr3_nt: TGCGCCAGCAGCCCTTTAGCGGGGGGGACCAATGAGCAGTTCTTC
cdr3_aa: CASSPLAGGTNEQFF

d_call: NA
cdr3_length: 17
v_call: TRBV7-9
j_call: TRBJ1-4
clone_size: NA
cdr3_nt: TGTGCCAGCAGCTACCCGGCTATGGGGCGACCTAATGAAAAACTGTTTTTT
cdr3_aa: CASSYPAMGRPNEKLFF

d_call: TRBD1
cdr3_length: 15
v_call: TRBV7-9
j_call: TRBJ2-1
clone_size: NA
cdr3_nt: TGTGCCAGCAGCTTAGGAGGGGGCCCCGCCCGTGAGCAGTTCTTC
cdr3_aa: CASSLGGGPAREQFF

d_call: TRBD1
cdr3_length: 13
v_call: TRBV24-1
j_call: TRBJ2-5
clone_size: NA
cdr3_nt: TGTGCCACCAGAGGGACAGGCCAAAGTGCCCAGTACTTC
cdr3_aa: CATRGTGQSAQYF

d_call: TRBD1
cdr3_length: 14
v_call: TRBV5-4
j_call: TRBJ2-7
clone_size: few
cdr3_nt: TGTGCCAGCAGTTACGGGACAGAGACCTACGAGCAGTACTTC
cdr3_aa: CASSYGTETYEQYF

d_call: TRBD1
cdr3_length: 12
v_call: TRBV27
j_call: TRBJ2-1
clone_size: NA
cdr3_nt: TGTGCCAGCAGTCTCGACAGGGGGCGACAGTTCTTC
cdr3_aa: CASSLDRGRQFF

d_call: TRBD1
cdr3_length: 14
v_call: TRBV7-2
j_call: TRBJ2-7
clone_size: NA
cdr3_nt: TGTGCCAGCAGCTCCAGGGGGCTCACCAACGAGCAGTACTTC
cdr3_aa: CASSSRGLTNEQYF

d_call: TRBD1
cdr3_length: 18
v_call: TRBV4-2
j_call: TRBJ1-1
clone_size: NA
cdr3_nt: TGTGCCAGCAGCCGCCCTACAGGGGAGGTGGGGGGAAGGACTGAAGCTTTCTTT
cdr3_aa: CASSRPTGEVGGRTEAFF

d_call: TRBD1
cdr3_length: 16
v_call: TRBV4-1
j_call: TRBJ2-3
clone_size: NA
cdr3_nt: TGCGCCAGCAGCCAAGATGGGACAGGTCGCACAGATACGCAGTATTTT
cdr3_aa: CASSQDGTGRTDTQYF

d_call: TRBD1
cdr3_length: 15
v_call: TRBV5-4
j_call: TRBJ2-1
clone_size: NA
cdr3_nt: TGTGCCAGCAGCAAGGGACAGGGGGCGGTGGTTGAGCAGTTCTTC
cdr3_aa: CASSKGQGAVVEQFF

d_call: TRBD1
cdr3_length: 14
v_call: TRBV5-5
j_call: TRBJ1-1
clone_size: NA
cdr3_nt: TGTGCCAGCAGCCCGACAGGGATGAACACTGAAGCTTTCTTT
cdr3_aa: CASSPTGMNTEAFF

d_call: NA
cdr3_length: 17
v_call: TRBV30
j_call: TRBJ1-2
clone_size: NA
cdr3_nt: TGTGCCTGGCAGGGTACTTCGGAACCGAAATCTAACTATGGCTACACCTTC
cdr3_aa: CAWQGTSEPKSNYGYTF

d_call: NA
cdr3_length: 16
v_call: TRBV6-2/TRBV6-3
j_call: TRBJ1-1
clone_size: once
cdr3_nt: TGTGCCAGCAGTTACGTTAGGGGCGGGAGGAACACTGAAGCTTTCTTT
cdr3_aa: CASSYVRGGRNTEAFF

d_call: NA
cdr3_length: 12
v_call: TRBV30
j_call: TRBJ2-5
clone_size: NA
cdr3_nt: TGTGCCTCCCAGGGTTTGCAAGAGACCCAGTACTTC
cdr3_aa: CASQGLQETQYF

d_call: NA
cdr3_length: 15
v_call: TRBV10-1
j_call: TRBJ2-3
clone_size: NA
cdr3_nt: TGCGCCAGCAGTGAAACAGGCCGGGGCACAGATACGCAGTATTTT
cdr3_aa: CASSETGRGTDTQYF

d_call: TRBD2
cdr3_length: 15
v_call: TRBV7-3
j_call: TRBJ2-3
clone_size: NA
cdr3_nt: TGTGCCAGCAGGAAGCGGGGGGCCAGGGCAGATACGCAGTATTTT
cdr3_aa: CASRKRGARADTQYF

d_call: NA
cdr3_length: 14
v_call: TRBV4-3
j_call: TRBJ1-2
clone_size: NA
cdr3_nt: TGCGCCAGCAGCCCAAACGGGGGGTACTATGGCTACACCTTC
cdr3_aa: CASSPNGGYYGYTF

d_call: NA
cdr3_length: 13
v_call: TRBV29-1
j_call: TRBJ2-7
clone_size: NA
cdr3_nt: TGCAGCGTTGAAGATAGGGGGACGTACGAGCAGTACTTC
cdr3_aa: CSVEDRGTYEQYF

d_call: NA
cdr3_length: 12
v_call: TRBV12-5
j_call: TRBJ2-5
clone_size: NA
cdr3_nt: TGTGCTAGTGGTTTGGTACTTGAGACCCAGTACTTC
cdr3_aa: CASGLVLETQYF

d_call: NA
cdr3_length: 15
v_call: TRBV6-5
j_call: TRBJ1-1
clone_size: NA
cdr3_nt: TGTGCCAGCAGTCCCCAGACATCCCCGAACACTGAAGCTTTCTTT
cdr3_aa: CASSPQTSPNTEAFF

d_call: TRBD1
cdr3_length: 15
v_call: TRBV15
j_call: TRBJ2-7
clone_size: NA
cdr3_nt: TGTGCCACCAGCAGAGGGGGGGACAGGGTCCACGAGCAGTACTTC
cdr3_aa: CATSRGGDRVHEQYF

d_call: TRBD2
cdr3_length: 13
v_call: TRBV10-3
j_call: TRBJ2-2
clone_size: NA
cdr3_nt: TGTGCCAGCGGGGGGCCGAACACCGGGGAGCTGTTTTTT
cdr3_aa: CASGGPNTGELFF

d_call: NA
cdr3_length: 16
v_call: TRBV5-1
j_call: TRBJ1-1
clone_size: NA
cdr3_nt: TGCGCCAGCAGCTTGGTAGGCCAGGGCGCGAACACTGAAGCTTTCTTT
cdr3_aa: CASSLVGQGANTEAFF

d_call: TRBD2
cdr3_length: 14
v_call: TRBV5-1
j_call: TRBJ2-3
clone_size: NA
cdr3_nt: TGCGCCAGCAGCTTGGGACTAGCGACAGATACGCAGTATTTT
cdr3_aa: CASSLGLATDTQYF

d_call: TRBD1
cdr3_length: 15
v_call: TRBV11-3
j_call: TRBJ2-7
clone_size: NA
cdr3_nt: TGTGCCAGCAGCTCCGGGACAGGGGGCGCCTACGAGCAGTACTTC
cdr3_aa: CASSSGTGGAYEQYF

d_call: NA
cdr3_length: 13
v_call: TRBV27
j_call: TRBJ1-2
clone_size: NA
cdr3_nt: TGTGCCAGCAGACCAAACCAGGTTGGCGGCTACACCTTC
cdr3_aa: CASRPNQVGGYTF

d_call: TRBD1
cdr3_length: 14
v_call: TRBV4-1
j_call: TRBJ2-7
clone_size: NA
cdr3_nt: TGCGCCAGCAGCCAAGGGGACAGTACCTACGAGCAGTACTTC
cdr3_aa: CASSQGDSTYEQYF

d_call: NA
cdr3_length: 16
v_call: TRBV7-2
j_call: TRBJ1-1
clone_size: NA
cdr3_nt: TGTGCCAGCAGCTCTCGCCTAACAGGGCCAAACACTGAAGCTTTCTTT
cdr3_aa: CASSSRLTGPNTEAFF

d_call: NA
cdr3_length: 16
v_call: TRBV19
j_call: TRBJ1-5
clone_size: NA
cdr3_nt: TGTGCCAGTAGTCCCCTCCAGCGAAATAGCAATCAGCCCCAGCATTTT
cdr3_aa: CASSPLQRNSNQPQHF